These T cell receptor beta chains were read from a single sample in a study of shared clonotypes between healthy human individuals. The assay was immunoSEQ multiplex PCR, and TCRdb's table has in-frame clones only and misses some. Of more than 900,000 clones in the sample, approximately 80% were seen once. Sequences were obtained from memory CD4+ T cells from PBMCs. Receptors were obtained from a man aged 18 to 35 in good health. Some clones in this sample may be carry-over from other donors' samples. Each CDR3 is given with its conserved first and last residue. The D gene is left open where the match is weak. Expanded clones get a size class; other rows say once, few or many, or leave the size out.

CDR3 DNA: TGTGCCAGCAGCGTAGCCCCCAATCAGCCCCAGCATTTT; CDR3 protein: CASSVAPNQPQHF; J gene: TRBJ1-5; D gene: -; clone size: -; V gene: TRBV9
CDR3 DNA: TGTGCCAGCAGGACAGGGGGCAACAGCAATCAGCCCCAGCATTTT; CDR3 protein: CASRTGGNSNQPQHF; J gene: TRBJ1-5; D gene: TRBD1; clone size: -; V gene: TRBV6-5
CDR3 DNA: TGTGCCAGCAGTTTATGGGAGCCCACCGGGGAGCTGTTTTTT; CDR3 protein: CASSLWEPTGELFF; J gene: TRBJ2-2; D gene: -; clone size: -; V gene: TRBV27
CDR3 DNA: TGTGCCAGCAGCCTAGTGTGGGACCTCGACGAGCAGTACTTC; CDR3 protein: CASSLVWDLDEQYF; J gene: TRBJ2-7; D gene: -; clone size: -; V gene: TRBV7-2
CDR3 DNA: TGTGCCAGCAGCTTAGGTGGCTTTAGTTCGGGCAATGAGCAGTTCTTC; CDR3 protein: CASSLGGFSSGNEQFF; J gene: TRBJ2-1; D gene: -; clone size: -; V gene: TRBV7-3
CDR3 DNA: TGCAGTGCCCGAGAACGGTCATCCCAGTTCTTC; CDR3 protein: CSARERSSQFF; J gene: TRBJ2-1; D gene: -; clone size: -; V gene: TRBV20-1
CDR3 DNA: TGCGCCAGCAGCTTGTTTTCTAGCGGGAGCGCGCGGAGAGACTACAATGAGCAGTTCTTC; CDR3 protein: CASSLFSSGSARRDYNEQFF; J gene: TRBJ2-1; D gene: TRBD2; clone size: -; V gene: TRBV5-1
CDR3 DNA: TGTGCCAGCAGTTACTCCGGGGGGTCCGACACTGAAGCTTTCTTT; CDR3 protein: CASSYSGGSDTEAFF; J gene: TRBJ1-1; D gene: -; clone size: -; V gene: TRBV6-5
CDR3 DNA: TGTGCCAGCAGGGCTCAGACGTCTGGAAACACCATATATTTT; CDR3 protein: CASRAQTSGNTIYF; J gene: TRBJ1-3; D gene: -; clone size: -; V gene: TRBV13
CDR3 DNA: TGTGCCACCTTAAAAAGGGGTGAAAAGAGCTCCTACAATGAGCAGTTCTTC; CDR3 protein: CATLKRGEKSSYNEQFF; J gene: TRBJ2-1; D gene: -; clone size: -; V gene: TRBV15
CDR3 DNA: TGCGCCAGCAGCTTGGGGGACAGGGTAGGCGAGCAGTACTTC; CDR3 protein: CASSLGDRVGEQYF; J gene: TRBJ2-7; D gene: TRBD1; clone size: -; V gene: TRBV5-1
CDR3 DNA: TGCAGCGTTGAACCCTCAGATACGCAGTATTTT; CDR3 protein: CSVEPSDTQYF; J gene: TRBJ2-3; D gene: -; clone size: -; V gene: TRBV29-1
CDR3 DNA: TGTGCCAGCAGCTTAGGCAGGGGGGACGGGAATACGCAGTATTTT; CDR3 protein: CASSLGRGDGNTQYF; J gene: TRBJ2-3; D gene: -; clone size: -; V gene: TRBV5-4
CDR3 DNA: TGTGCCAGCAGCATACCGCGACGGGGGGACACTGAAGCTTTCTTT; CDR3 protein: CASSIPRRGDTEAFF; J gene: TRBJ1-1; D gene: -; clone size: -; V gene: TRBV5-4
CDR3 DNA: TGTGCCAGCAGTTCACGGACTAGCGGATTCTTCTCCTACAATGAGCAGTTCTTC; CDR3 protein: CASSSRTSGFFSYNEQFF; J gene: TRBJ2-1; D gene: TRBD2; clone size: -; V gene: TRBV28
CDR3 DNA: TGTGCCAGCAGCTTGACAGGGCGCCTCACAGATACGCAGTATTTT; CDR3 protein: CASSLTGRLTDTQYF; J gene: TRBJ2-3; D gene: -; clone size: once; V gene: TRBV5-5
CDR3 DNA: TGTGCCAGCAGCAGCGACCACAATGAGCAGTTCTTC; CDR3 protein: CASSSDHNEQFF; J gene: TRBJ2-1; D gene: -; clone size: -; V gene: TRBV4-2
CDR3 DNA: TGCGCCAGCAGCTTGGTTGGACAGATCCACAATGAGCAGTTCTTC; CDR3 protein: CASSLVGQIHNEQFF; J gene: TRBJ2-1; D gene: -; clone size: -; V gene: TRBV5-1
CDR3 DNA: TGCGCCAGCAGCTTGGAACCTAGCGGGGGGGACAATGAGCAGTTCTTC; CDR3 protein: CASSLEPSGGDNEQFF; J gene: TRBJ2-1; D gene: TRBD2; clone size: -; V gene: TRBV5-1
CDR3 DNA: TGTGCCAGCAGTCTACGGGCCCCGATGCGGGAGACCCAGTACTTC; CDR3 protein: CASSLRAPMRETQYF; J gene: TRBJ2-5; D gene: -; clone size: once; V gene: TRBV28
CDR3 DNA: TGCAGCGCGGGACTCACGGTAGCTGAGACCCAGTACTTC; CDR3 protein: CSAGLTVAETQYF; J gene: TRBJ2-5; D gene: -; clone size: -; V gene: TRBV29-1
CDR3 DNA: TGTGCCAGCAGCCAACTAGCGGGAGTCTACAATGAGCAGTTCTTC; CDR3 protein: CASSQLAGVYNEQFF; J gene: TRBJ2-1; D gene: TRBD2; clone size: -; V gene: TRBV7-2
CDR3 DNA: TGTGCCAGCAGTCCCGGACAGGGGGAATATTATGGCTACACCTTC; CDR3 protein: CASSPGQGEYYGYTF; J gene: TRBJ1-2; D gene: TRBD1; clone size: -; V gene: TRBV6-6
CDR3 DNA: TGTGCCAGCAGTGAAATGGGACGGGAAGCTTTCTTT; CDR3 protein: CASSEMGREAFF; J gene: TRBJ1-1; D gene: -; clone size: -; V gene: TRBV6-1
CDR3 DNA: TGTGCCAGCAGCTTAGATGGGACACAAACTAGTCACACCTTC; CDR3 protein: CASSLDGTQTSHTF; J gene: TRBJ1-2; D gene: -; clone size: once; V gene: TRBV11-2
CDR3 DNA: TGTGCCATCAGTGAGTCGTCTGGGGGACCGGAACGCTATGGCTACACCTTC; CDR3 protein: CAISESSGGPERYGYTF; J gene: TRBJ1-2; D gene: -; clone size: -; V gene: TRBV10-3
CDR3 DNA: TGTGCCAGCAGCCAATTCCCACTAGCCCCGGGGACCTACGAGCAGTACTTC; CDR3 protein: CASSQFPLAPGTYEQYF; J gene: TRBJ2-7; D gene: -; clone size: -; V gene: TRBV11-1